This record concerns one T cell receptor (beta chain) sequence. The target antigen is unknown. The sample originates from a study of T cell repertoires in cytomegalovirus infection. TCRdb called the reads again in MiXCR, with one record for every CDR3 protein. The data show approximately 600,000 distinct CDR3 sequences, around 40% seen once. Trimming cost V 7 bases and J 1 base; bases outside gene matches: 5. CDR3 size: 16 residues. Germline V gives CDR1 SNHLY, CDR2 FYNNEI. The TCR comes from a human donor in good health (CMV status not recorded). Some clones in this sample may be carry-over from other donors' samples. This chain uses TRBV2 with TRBJ1-6; 9 bases map to TRBD1. Material: cultured PBMCs, obtained from culture after CMV antigen stimulation. The CDR3 nucleotides read TGTGCCAGCATGAGGGACAGGGCTTCCTATAATTCACCCCTCCACTTT. Translating it yields CASMRDRASYNSPLHF.